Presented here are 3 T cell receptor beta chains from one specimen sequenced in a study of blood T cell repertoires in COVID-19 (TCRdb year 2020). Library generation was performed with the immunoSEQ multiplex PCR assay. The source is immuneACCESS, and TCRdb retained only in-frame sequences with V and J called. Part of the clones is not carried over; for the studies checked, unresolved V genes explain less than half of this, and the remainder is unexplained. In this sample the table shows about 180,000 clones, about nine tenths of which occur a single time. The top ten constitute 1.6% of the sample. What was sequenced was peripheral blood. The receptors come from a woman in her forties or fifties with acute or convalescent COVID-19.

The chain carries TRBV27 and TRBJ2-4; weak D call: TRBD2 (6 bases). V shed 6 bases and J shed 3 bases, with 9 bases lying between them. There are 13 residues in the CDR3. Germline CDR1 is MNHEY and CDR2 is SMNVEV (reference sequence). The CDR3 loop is CASSWDFKNIQYF. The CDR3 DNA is TGTGCCAGCAGCTGGGACTTCAAAAACATTCAGTACTTC.

CDR3 region: CASSSWTNNEQFF. The CDR3 DNA is TGTGCCAGCAGCTCCTGGACTAACAATGAGCAGTTCTTC. J is TRBJ2-1 and V is TRBV5-4, with a possible D match to TRBD2 (6 bases). CDR1 SGHNT and CDR2 YYREEE come from the germline V gene (reference sequence). The V and J ends lost 3 bases and 5 bases respectively, with 9 bases between them. The CDR3 sequence is 13 residues long.

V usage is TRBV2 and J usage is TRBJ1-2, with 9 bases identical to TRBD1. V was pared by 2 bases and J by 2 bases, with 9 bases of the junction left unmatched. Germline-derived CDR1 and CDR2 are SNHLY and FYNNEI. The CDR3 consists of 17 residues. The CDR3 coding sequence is TGTGCCAGCAGTGAATTAACAGGGGGCCCTAAAAACTATGGCTACACCTTC. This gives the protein CASSELTGGPKNYGYTF.